Below, 31 T cell receptor beta chains from the same sample are listed, as sequenced in a study of blood T cell repertoires in COVID-19. Libraries were prepared by immunoSEQ multiplex PCR; TCRdb keeps only in-frame clonotypes and omits some of them. The data hold under 75,000 clones, with 72% observed a single time. The sequenced sample consisted of peripheral blood. These receptors originate from a woman aged 70-85 years with COVID-19, enrolled during active disease.

V and J are TRBV5-4 and TRBJ1-6, with D maybe TRBD1 (6 bases). Trimming shortened V by 0 bases and J by 8 bases, and 15 bases separated the two germline ends. The CDR3 is 16 residues long. CDR1 and CDR2 from the germline V gene are SGHNT and YYREEE (reference sequence). The CDR3 sequence: CASSLVRGAVDSPLHF. In DNA form, the CDR3 reads TGTGCCAGCAGCTTGGTTCGGGGGGCTGTAGATTCACCCCTCCACTTT. Filled out from reference TRBV5-4 and TRBJ1-6, the complete variable domain reads ETGVTQSPTHLIKTRGQQVTLRCSSQSGHNTVSWYQQALGQGPQFIFQYYREEENGRGNFPPRFSGLQFPNYSSELNVNALELDDSALYLCASSLVRGAVDSPLHFGNGTRLTVT.

J is TRBJ2-7 and V is TRBV7-2, with D unclear. CDR1 and CDR2 (germline): SGHTA, FQGNSA. CDR3 length: 13 amino acids. Trimming pared 4 bases from V and 0 bases from J, leaving 7 bases between. In DNA form, the CDR3 reads TGTGCCAGCAGCTCAGGTCTCTCCTACGAGCAGTACGTC. It specifies CASSSGLSYEQYV.

The gene calls are TRBV19 and TRBJ1-2, with TRBD1 identical over 8 bases. J was trimmed by 4 bases and V by 4 bases; bases with no gene match: 5. Germline assignment: CDR1 LNHDA and CDR2 SQIVND (reference sequence). This CDR3 comprises 14 residues. CDR3: CASSTTGDSYGYTF. The CDR3 DNA sequence: TGTGCCAGTAGTACGACAGGGGACAGCTATGGCTACACCTTC.

The chain links TRBV4-2 to TRBJ1-2; no definite D call. V was pared by 0 bases and J by 8 bases, with 7 bases between. The germline gives CDR1 LGHNA, CDR2 YNFKEQ. The CDR3 spans 12 residues. This CDR3 reads CASSQDSGGYTF. The CDR3 DNA follows: TGTGCCAGCAGCCAAGATTCGGGAGGCTACACCTTC.

Written as DNA, the CDR3 is TGTGCCAGCAGCCCAAGGTTGGTAGCGGGGCCTTACGGGGACGAGCAGTACGTC. Amino acids: CASSPRLVAGPYGDEQYV. The rearrangement joins TRBV7-3 to TRBJ2-7, with TRBD2 matching over 8 bases. CDR1 and CDR2 (germline): SGHTA, FQGTGA. The CDR3 has 18 amino acids. Trimming cost V 5 bases and J 5 bases; bases outside gene matches: 20.

This rearrangement joins TRBV7-2 to TRBJ1-1, with D possibly TRBD1 on 6 matching bases. V was trimmed by 6 bases and J by 5 bases, leaving 16 bases between them. The length of the CDR3 is 14 residues. Germline CDR1 and CDR2: SGHTA and FQGNSA. Written as DNA, the CDR3 is TGTGCCAGCAGTTCCCCAGGGGTATTTACTGAAGCTTTCTTT. Translating it yields CASSSPGVFTEAFF.

The chain couples TRBV5-5 to TRBJ2-2; 9 bases align to TRBD2. The V gene's germline CDR1 is SGHKS and CDR2 YYEKEE (reference sequence). The J segment lost 0 bases and the V segment lost 1 base, leaving 7 bases of the junction unmatched. The CDR3 runs 18 residues. CDR3 bases: TGTGCCAGCAGCTTGAGCGCTAGCGGGACCCCGAACACCGGGGAGCTGTTTTTT. This gives the protein CASSLSASGTPNTGELFF.

This chain joins TRBV12-3 or TRBV12-4 and TRBJ1-5; D is unclear. Trimming removed 5 bases at V and 7 bases at J, with 9 bases between. The CDR3 has 12 residues. The CDR3 nucleotides read TGTGCCAGCAGTCCGGGAGTCCAGCCCCAGCATTTT. Protein sequence: CASSPGVQPQHF.

The rearrangement uses TRBV4-1 and TRBJ1-1; maybe TRBD1 (5 bases). The CDR3 runs to 15 residues. With 3 bases removed from V and 5 bases from J, the gap between germline ends came to 16 bases. Germline V gene sequence: CDR1 MGHRA, CDR2 YSYEKL. Here the CDR3 DNA reads TGCGCCAGCAGCCAGGGGGGGGGAAGAAGAACTGAAGCTTTCTTT. It is translated as CASSQGGGRRTEAFF.

This clone appeared a few times. The chain links TRBV27 to TRBJ1-6; 11 bases map to TRBD1. J lost 14 bases, V lost 5 bases, and 14 bases had no gene match. CDR1 is MNHEY and CDR2 is SMNVEV in the germline V gene (reference sequence). The length of the CDR3 is 16 residues. CDR3 loop: CASSHTRGQGGFTLHF. In DNA form, the CDR3 reads TGTGCCAGCAGTCATACCCGGGGACAGGGGGGGTTCACCCTCCACTTT.

This clone was seen more than once but under ten times. The rearrangement joins TRBV4-3 to TRBJ2-7; D perhaps matches TRBD1 (5 bases). V was shortened by 2 bases and J by 6 bases, with 14 bases between the two germline ends. Germline V CDR1 and CDR2: LGHNA, YSLEER. This CDR3 has 14 residues. As DNA, the CDR3 is TGCGCCAGCAGCCAATCCAGGGAAGTATCCGAGCAGTACTTC. It specifies CASSQSREVSEQYF.

This clone has only a few counts. This rearrangement joins TRBV12-3 or TRBV12-4 to TRBJ1-2; D is unresolved. Trimming removed 5 bases at V and 2 bases at J, with 9 bases between. The CDR3 is 13 residues long. CDR3 in DNA: TGTGCCAGCAGTGCCCCGGGGAACTATGGCTACACCTTC. Translation gives CASSAPGNYGYTF.

The rearrangement uses TRBV6-1 and TRBJ2-7, with D possibly being TRBD2 (5 bases). Germline CDR1 and CDR2: MNHNS and SASEGT. The ends were cut back, 2 bases at V and 5 bases at J, with 16 bases in the middle. The CDR3 spans 15 residues. CDR3: CASSESGLSPHEQYV. The CDR3 nucleotides are TGTGCCAGCAGTGAATCGGGATTGAGCCCTCACGAGCAGTACGTC.

Concerning this clone: A much larger clone lies one base from this, so it may be a read error. This sample also contains other DNA sequences that code for the same CDR3. The genes are TRBV11-3 and TRBJ1-1, with TRBD1 matching 8 bases. The CDR3 has 15 residues. Trimming cost V 5 bases and J 10 bases; bases outside gene matches: 15. The germline CDR1 and CDR2 sequences are SGHNT and YENEEA. In DNA, the CDR3 is TGTGCCAGCAGCCAACTAACAGGGGGTATTGAGGGAGCTTTCTTT. Translated, it gives CASSQLTGGIEGAFF.

The chain carries TRBV5-1 and TRBJ2-6; tentatively, D is TRBD1 (5 bases). CDR3 length: 16 amino acids. The V gene's germline CDR1 is SGHRS and CDR2 YFSETQ. Trimming shortened V by 4 bases and J by 4 bases, and 15 bases separated the two germline ends. Here the CDR3 DNA reads TGCGCCAGCAGCGCGGTAACAGGCTTCGGGGCCAACGTCCTGACTTTC. It yields the protein CASSAVTGFGANVLTF.

V and J are TRBV5-4 and TRBJ1-1, with D maybe TRBD1 (6 bases). This CDR3 spans 16 amino acids. V lost 0 bases and J 0 bases, leaving 12 bases between the germline ends. Germline V lookup: CDR1 SGHNT, CDR2 YYREEE (reference sequence). CDR3 residues: CASSLGQATLNTEAFF. CDR3 nucleotides: TGTGCCAGCAGCTTGGGACAGGCTACATTGAACACTGAAGCTTTCTTT.

The chain links TRBV7-2 to TRBJ2-1, with 8 bases lining up with TRBD2. Germline V CDR1 and CDR2: SGHTA, FQGNSA. V lost 5 bases and J lost 9; bases outside the gene matches: 6. The CDR3 is 13 amino acids. The DNA for the CDR3 is TGTGCCAGCAGCCAACCGGGGGGGTTTGAGCAGTTCTTC. Protein product: CASSQPGGFEQFF. Complete variable domain (other parts from reference TRBV7-2 and TRBJ2-1): GAGVSQSPSNKVTEKGKDVELRCDPISGHTALYWYRQSLGQGLEFLIYFQGNSAPDKSGLPSDRFSAERTGGSVSTLTIQRTQQEDSAVYLCASSQPGGFEQFFGPGTRLTVL.

V usage is TRBV19 and J usage is TRBJ2-3; a weak D match, TRBD1 (6 bases). Trimming stripped 3 bases from V and 6 bases from J, with 13 bases between. Germline CDR1 and CDR2: LNHDA and SQIVND (reference sequence). This CDR3 is 14 amino acids long. CDR3 nucleotides: TGTGCCAGTAGTATTCTCAGGGACACCGATACGCAGTATTTT. Translated: CASSILRDTDTQYF.

V usage is TRBV19 and J usage is TRBJ2-3, with 14 bases identical to TRBD2. V shed 3 bases and J 5 bases; nucleotides not matched to a gene: 4. Per the germline V gene, CDR1 is LNHDA and CDR2 is SQIVND (reference sequence). This CDR3 is built from 16 residues. This CDR3 is CASSMGTSGSRDTQYF. The DNA of the CDR3 is TGTGCCAGTAGTATGGGGACTAGCGGGAGTAGAGATACGCAGTATTTT.

The chain has TRBV3-1 (or the pseudogene TRBV3-2) and TRBJ2-7; 7 bases are a match to TRBD2. This CDR3 has 16 amino acids. Germline assignment: CDR1 LGHDT and CDR2 YNNKEL (reference sequence). J lost 3 bases, V lost 2 bases, and 10 bases had no gene match. The CDR3 region is CASSQTEPGGGYEQYV. In nucleotides, the CDR3 is TGTGCCAGCAGCCAAACAGAGCCCGGCGGGGGCTACGAGCAGTACGTC.

The gene calls are TRBV5-1 and TRBJ2-5; 13 bases fit TRBD2. CDR1 is SGHRS, CDR2 YFSETQ, per germline. The CDR3 has 18 amino acids. Trimming removed 1 base from V and 9 bases from J; junction bases left unmatched: 15. CDR3 sequence (DNA): TGCGCCAGCAGCTTGCGGACTAGCGGGGGACCCACTGGGTGGGCCCAGTACTTC. This encodes CASSLRTSGGPTGWAQYF.

V gene TRBV7-2 combines with J gene TRBJ2-2; the match to TRBD2 covers 8 bases. The V gene end was trimmed by 5 bases and the J gene end by 7 bases; junction bases not matched to a gene: 9. From germline, CDR1 is SGHTA and CDR2 FQGNSA. The CDR3 runs to 15 residues. This chain's CDR3 is CASSKPGLVGGELFF. The CDR3 DNA is TGTGCCAGCAGCAAACCGGGACTAGTTGGCGGGGAGCTGTTTTTT.

This chain connects TRBV7-3 to TRBJ2-5, with a weak D call TRBD2 (5 bases). V shed 4 bases and J shed 5 bases, with 20 bases lying between them. Germline lookup yields CDR1 SGHTA and CDR2 FQGTGA. CDR3 length: 16 amino acids. For the CDR3, the DNA is TGTGCCAGCAGCTCCGGGGAAGGGAAGGGAGTTGAGACCCAGTACTTC. It codes for CASSSGEGKGVETQYF.

This chain uses TRBV7-2 with TRBJ2-3; D possibly corresponds to TRBD2 (6 bases). This CDR3 region has 15 residues. Germline CDR1 SGHTA, CDR2 FQGNSA. Trimming removed 4 bases from V and 1 base from J, with 12 bases in between. In DNA form, the CDR3 reads TGTGCCAGCAGCTCGGAGGGTTGGCGCACAGATACGCAGTATTTT. Its protein is CASSSEGWRTDTQYF.

The chain is built from TRBV6-6 and TRBJ2-2; possible D gene TRBD2, 6 bases. The CDR3 runs to 15 residues. Looked up from germline, CDR1 is MNHNY and CDR2 is SVGAGI (reference sequence). The V gene lost 6 bases and the J gene lost 5 bases, with 16 bases spanning the gap. This CDR3 reads CASSLTSKATGELFF. The DNA of the CDR3 is TGTGCCAGCAGCCTGACTAGTAAGGCTACCGGGGAGCTGTTTTTT.

Only a few counts were recorded for this clone. The chain has TRBV10-3 and TRBJ1-1, with D possibly being TRBD1 (6 bases). The V end was cut by 5 bases, the J end by 2 bases, with 12 bases between. This CDR3 is built from 14 residues. Per the germline V gene, CDR1 is ENHRY and CDR2 is SYGVKD. CDR3 coding DNA: TGTGCCATCAGTCTGGACAGCTATAACACTGAAGCTTTCTTT. This gives the protein CAISLDSYNTEAFF.

The chain is built from TRBV5-1 and TRBJ1-2, with D perhaps TRBD1 (6 bases). The germline V and J ends were trimmed by 0 bases and 8 bases, with 11 bases remaining between them. The CDR3 spans 13 residues. Germline lookup yields CDR1 SGHRS and CDR2 YFSETQ. For the CDR3, the DNA is TGCGCCAGCAGCTTGGGGCGGGGGCAAGGCTACACCTTC. It is translated as CASSLGRGQGYTF.

The V call is TRBV27, the J call TRBJ2-1, with TRBD2 identical over 11 bases. Trimming removed 0 bases from V and 5 bases from J; junction bases left unmatched: 3. This CDR3 comprises 16 residues. Germline CDR1 reads MNHEY; CDR2 reads SMNVEV (reference sequence). The CDR3, as DNA: TGTGCCAGCAGTTTATCCCCGGGACTAGCGGACAATGAGCAGTTCTTC. It codes for CASSLSPGLADNEQFF.

This chain uses TRBV2 with TRBJ2-2, with 8 bases that match TRBD2. Germline V gives CDR1 SNHLY, CDR2 FYNNEI. After removal of 5 bases from V and 5 bases from J, the junction contained 7 bases not matched to a gene. There are 15 residues in the CDR3. For the CDR3, the DNA is TGTGCCAGCAGTCCTCAGGGACTAGGGACCGGGGAGCTGTTTTTT. It translates to CASSPQGLGTGELFF. The full variable domain, completed using reference TRBV2 and TRBJ2-2, is EPEVTQTPSHQVTQMGQEVILRCVPISNHLYFYWYRQILGQKVEFLVSFYNNEISEKSEIFDDQFSVERPDGSNFTLKIRSTKLEDSAMYFCASSPQGLGTGELFFGEGSRLTVL.

To note about this clone: The same CDR3 is also encoded by other DNA sequences in this sample. The chain joins TRBV14 to TRBJ2-1; D possibly corresponds to TRBD1 (6 bases). Trimming pared 8 bases from V and 4 bases from J, leaving 15 bases between. CDR1 is SGHDN and CDR2 is FVKESK in the germline V gene. The CDR3 contains 14 residues. CDR3 in DNA: TGTGCCAGCGAGAGGGGCAGGGGATACAATGAGCAGTTCTTC. This gives the protein CASERGRGYNEQFF.

This clone was seen only once. V and J are TRBV5-1 and TRBJ1-2; D not certain. CDR3 size: 14 residues. Germline V lookup: CDR1 SGHRS, CDR2 YFSETQ. Trimming removed 2 bases from V and 0 bases from J, with 8 bases in between. The CDR3 sequence is CASSFGDTNYGYTF. CDR3 nucleotides: TGCGCCAGCAGCTTCGGTGATACTAACTATGGCTACACCTTC.